This T cell receptor beta chain was identified during a study of blood T cell repertoires in COVID-19. Study as a whole: COVID-19 samples, acute and convalescent, were from the United States, Italy and Spain.

In the original analysis: Using reference gene primer amplification, nucleated cell counts were estimated. Measured with immunoSEQ multiplex PCR; TCRdb has only the in-frame clones, and not every one. That table furnishes V, J and clone size, whereas the DNA furnished D and trimming. The sample includes 75,000 to 90,000 clones, about four fifths seen only once; the top ten take 9.5% to 15%. V lost 1 base and J lost 4; bases outside the gene matches: 6. The V gene's germline CDR1 is SGHVS and CDR2 FNYEAQ. The CDR3 runs 15 residues. This clonotype was obtained from a woman between 40 and 55 years old with active or convalescent COVID-19. What was sequenced was peripheral blood. This rearrangement joins TRBV7-6 to TRBJ2-7; 8 bases fit TRBD1. CDR3 amino acids: CASSLGPGGNYEQYF. For the CDR3, the DNA is TGTGCCAGCAGCTTAGGGCCAGGGGGCAATTACGAGCAGTACTTC.